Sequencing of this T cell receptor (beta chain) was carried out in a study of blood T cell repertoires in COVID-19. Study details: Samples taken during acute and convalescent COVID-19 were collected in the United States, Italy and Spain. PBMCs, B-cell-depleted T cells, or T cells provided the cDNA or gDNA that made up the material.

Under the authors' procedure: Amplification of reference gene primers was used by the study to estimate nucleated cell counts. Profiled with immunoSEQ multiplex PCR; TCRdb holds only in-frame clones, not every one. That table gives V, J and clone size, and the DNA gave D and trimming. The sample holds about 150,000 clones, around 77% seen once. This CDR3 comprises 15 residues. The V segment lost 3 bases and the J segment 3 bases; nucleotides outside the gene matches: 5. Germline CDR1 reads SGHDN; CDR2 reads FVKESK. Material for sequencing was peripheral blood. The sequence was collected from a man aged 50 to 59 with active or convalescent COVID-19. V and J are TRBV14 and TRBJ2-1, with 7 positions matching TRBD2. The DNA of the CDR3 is TGTGCCAGCAGCCAGGGAGGGCCCAACTACAATGAGCAGTTCTTC. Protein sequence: CASSQGGPNYNEQFF.